This T cell receptor (beta chain) was obtained from a study of CD8 T cells in ankylosing spondylitis. Study conclusions and caveats: Ankylosing spondylitis blood appeared to carry a characteristic TCR beta motif of fewer than 10 highly homologous variants. Some of the motif variants had earlier been found in reactive arthritis patients' fluid and blood. Reportedly, significant enrichment of disease-linked clones occurred in matched ankylosing spondylitis synovial fluid.

There are 14 residues in the CDR3. V was clipped by 4 bases and J by 8 bases; unmatched bases: 1. CDR1 and CDR2 (germline): ENHRY, SYGVKD. Concerning this clonotype: Its antigen remains unknown.

TCRdb fed the 5' RACE reads into MiXCR, producing one record per CDR3 protein. The data hold approximately 150,000 distinct CDR3 sequences, with about 32% observed a single time. V is TRBV10-3 and J is TRBJ2-1; 14 bases line up with TRBD2. The specimen was synovial fluid, either unsorted or a sorted T cell fraction (not recorded which). The sequence derives from a male donor with ankylosing spondylitis. CDR3 residues: CAISAGLAGDEQFF. As DNA, the CDR3 is TGTGCCATCAGTGCGGGACTAGCGGGGGATGAGCAGTTCTTC.